This TCR beta chain was sequenced for a study of cytomegalovirus exposure and HLA in healthy donors. Study-wide points: Specific recognition of CMV antigens was confirmed in vitro for three chains (all CMV-associated). According to a later analysis, TCR clusters from the first cohort tended to co-occur in the approximately 120 validation repertoires. Associated with cytomegalovirus, according to the listing, were about 160 TCR beta chains. Reports showed the classifier diagnosing cytomegalovirus status with high specificity and sensitivity.

V was pared by 4 bases and J by 6 bases, with 8 bases of the junction left unmatched. The CDR3 length is 15 residues. Germline assignment: CDR1 SQVTM and CDR2 ANQGSEA. Of note for this clone: No antigen is known for it.

Generated by immunoSEQ multiplex PCR, the TCRdb table keeps only in-frame clones and is missing some. This sample has some 250,000 clones; about 92% occur once, and the top ten carry 3% to 3.5%. Sequenced: PBMCs. This rearrangement joins TRBV29-1 to TRBJ1-5; 11 nucleotides align to TRBD1. The clonotype was recovered from a woman in her thirties in good health and CMV-seronegative. CDR3 protein: CSVATSGTGGQPQHF. As DNA, the CDR3 is TGCAGCGTTGCGACCTCCGGGACAGGGGGTCAGCCCCAGCATTTT. Together with reference TRBV29-1 and TRBJ1-5, the CDR3 gives the full variable domain: SAVISQKPSRDICQRGTSLTIQCQVDSQVTMMFWYRQQPGQSLTLIATANQGSEATYESGFVIDKFPISRPNLTFSTLTVSNMSPEDSSIYLCSVATSGTGGQPQHFGDGTRLSIL.